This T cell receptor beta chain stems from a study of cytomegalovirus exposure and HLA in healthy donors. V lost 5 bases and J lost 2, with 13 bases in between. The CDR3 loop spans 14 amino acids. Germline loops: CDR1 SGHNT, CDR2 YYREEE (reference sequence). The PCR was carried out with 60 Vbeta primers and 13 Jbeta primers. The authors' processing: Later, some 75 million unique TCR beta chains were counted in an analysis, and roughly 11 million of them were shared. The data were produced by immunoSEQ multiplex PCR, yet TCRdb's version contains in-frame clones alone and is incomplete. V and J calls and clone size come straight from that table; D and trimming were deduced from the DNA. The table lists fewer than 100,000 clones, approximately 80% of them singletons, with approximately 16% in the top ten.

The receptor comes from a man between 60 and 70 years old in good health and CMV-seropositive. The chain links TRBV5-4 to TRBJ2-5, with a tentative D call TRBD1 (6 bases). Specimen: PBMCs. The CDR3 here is CASSSGQRQETQYF. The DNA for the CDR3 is TGTGCCAGCAGTTCCGGACAGCGGCAAGAGACCCAGTACTTC.